The rows below give T cell receptor beta chains drawn from one sample of a study of T cell responses to AZD1222 COVID-19 vaccine. Generated by immunoSEQ multiplex PCR, the TCRdb table keeps only in-frame clones and is missing some. The sample yields over 50,000 clones, approximately 80% seen once. The sample consisted of peripheral blood, taken 28 days after the second AZD1222 dose. The receptors here all came from an adult who received the AZD1222 COVID-19 vaccine. The CDR3 runs from the conserved cysteine through the conserved F or W. D genes are given only for firm matches. Not every row has a clone size; where given, it reads once, few, many or a size class.

J,size,V,length,D,CDR3,DNA
TRBJ2-1,.,TRBV30,14,TRBD2,CAWSVLAGGNEQFF,TGTGCCTGGAGTGTACTAGCGGGAGGGAATGAGCAGTTCTTC
TRBJ1-1,once,TRBV5-1,15,.,CASKPMQKLDTEAFF,TGCGCCAGCAAACCCATGCAAAAATTGGATACTGAAGCTTTCTTT
TRBJ1-1,.,TRBV5-1,13,TRBD1,CASSSKGAIEAFF,TGCGCCAGCAGCTCGAAGGGGGCGATTGAAGCTTTCTTT
TRBJ2-5,.,TRBV7-2,13,.,CASSLGGIETQYF,TGTGCCAGCAGCTTAGGAGGGATTGAGACCCAGTACTTC
TRBJ2-1,.,TRBV12-5,12,.,CASGWAGNEQFF,TGTGCTAGTGGTTGGGCAGGGAATGAGCAGTTCTTC
TRBJ1-1,.,TRBV5-1,15,TRBD1,CASRSTQGRNTEAFF,TGCGCCAGCAGAAGTACACAGGGGCGGAACACTGAAGCTTTCTTT
TRBJ1-1,.,TRBV27,13,.,CASSTDRTAEAFF,TGTGCCAGCAGCACCGACAGGACCGCTGAAGCTTTCTTT
TRBJ2-5,.,TRBV18,12,.,CASSPQQETQYF,TGTGCCAGCTCACCCCAGCAAGAGACCCAGTACTTC
TRBJ2-1,.,TRBV20-1,15,TRBD2,CSASLAGGSYNEQFF,TGCAGTGCTAGTTTAGCGGGGGGGTCCTACAATGAGCAGTTCTTC
TRBJ2-7,once,TRBV2,15,.,CASSERRGLTYEQYF,TGTGCCAGCAGTGAAAGGCGCGGACTCACCTACGAGCAGTACTTC
TRBJ2-6,.,TRBV19,13,.,CASSEAGANVLTF,TGTGCCAGTAGTGAAGCTGGGGCCAACGTCCTGACTTTC
TRBJ2-2,.,TRBV5-1,13,.,CASSQVNTGELFF,TGCGCCAGCAGCCAGGTTAACACCGGGGAGCTGTTTTTT
TRBJ1-5,.,TRBV20-1,14,.,CSASRWDSFGPQHF,TGCAGTGCTAGTAGGTGGGACTCATTCGGGCCCCAGCATTTT
TRBJ2-1,.,TRBV4-2,15,TRBD2,CASSPTTSGSHEQFF,TGTGCCAGCAGCCCTACGACTAGCGGGAGCCATGAGCAGTTCTTC
TRBJ1-1,.,TRBV4-1,16,TRBD1,CASSQALTGWGTEAFF,TGCGCCAGCAGCCAAGCCCTGACAGGGTGGGGGACTGAAGCTTTCTTT
TRBJ1-1,.,TRBV28,14,TRBD1,CASSYPGGRFEAFF,TGTGCCAGCAGTTATCCAGGGGGGCGGTTTGAAGCTTTCTTT
TRBJ2-3,.,TRBV5-1,15,TRBD2,CASSLSGSIPDTQYF,TGCGCCAGCAGCTTGAGCGGGAGTATCCCAGATACGCAGTATTTT
TRBJ2-3,.,TRBV11-3,14,TRBD1,CASSLGQGSDTQYF,TGTGCCAGCAGCTTGGGACAGGGGTCAGATACGCAGTATTTT
TRBJ1-1,.,TRBV19,11,.,CASGRNTEAFF,TGTGCATCGGGGCGGAACACTGAAGCTTTCTTT
TRBJ2-4,.,TRBV28,16,.,CASSLSGRGAKNIQYF,TGTGCCAGCAGTTTATCGGGCAGGGGAGCCAAAAACATTCAGTACTTC
TRBJ1-6,.,TRBV7-2,15,.,CASSLVHGYNSPLHF,TGTGCCAGCAGCTTAGTGCACGGGTATAATTCACCCCTCCACTTT
TRBJ2-2,.,TRBV5-4,16,TRBD2,CASSRGVDLNTGELFF,TGTGCCAGCAGCCGGGGGGTTGACCTGAACACCGGGGAGCTGTTTTTT
TRBJ2-7,few,TRBV19,15,TRBD1,CASSARGQFSYEQYF,TGTGCCAGTAGTGCCCGGGGACAGTTTTCCTACGAGCAGTACTTC
TRBJ2-2,few,TRBV7-2,14,TRBD1,CAGGTGLNTGELFF,TGTGCGGGGGGGACAGGGTTGAACACCGGGGAGCTGTTTTTT
TRBJ1-3,.,TRBV2,15,.,CASSDPRGGGNTIYF,TGTGCCAGCAGTGACCCGCGGGGAGGTGGAAACACCATATATTTT
TRBJ1-5,.,TRBV6-5,15,TRBD1,CASSKGQGVNQPQHF,TGTGCCAGCAGTAAGGGACAGGGGGTGAATCAGCCCCAGCATTTT
TRBJ2-3,.,TRBV7-2,17,.,CASSPGPWRVPRDTQYF,TGTGCCAGCAGCCCGGGACCTTGGCGGGTCCCGCGGGATACGCAGTATTTT
TRBJ1-2,.,TRBV7-2,13,.,CASSSSRGYGYTF,TGTGCCAGCAGCTCATCTCGGGGCTATGGCTACACCTTC
TRBJ2-1,.,TRBV7-7,14,.,CASSLMDTYNEQFF,TGTGCCAGCAGCTTAATGGACACATACAATGAGCAGTTCTTC
TRBJ1-2,.,TRBV28,15,.,CASRTGSPGGYGYTF,TGTGCCAGCCGCACCGGCTCTCCAGGCGGCTATGGCTACACCTTC
TRBJ2-5,.,TRBV6-5,14,TRBD1,CASSHGTGKETQYF,TGTGCCAGCAGTCACGGGACAGGCAAGGAGACCCAGTACTTC
TRBJ1-1,.,TRBV5-6,13,.,CASLGILNTEAFF,TGTGCCAGCTTGGGGATTTTGAACACTGAAGCTTTCTTT
TRBJ1-2,.,TRBV5-1,16,.,CASSLTVGELGYGYTF,TGCGCCAGCAGCTTGACAGTCGGAGAGCTGGGCTATGGCTACACCTTC
TRBJ2-1,.,TRBV5-4,15,.,CASSFGGRQHNEQFF,TGTGCCAGCAGCTTCGGAGGGAGGCAACACAATGAGCAGTTCTTC
TRBJ2-1,.,TRBV6-5,13,TRBD1,CASRDRGHNEQFF,TGTGCCAGCAGAGACAGGGGTCACAATGAGCAGTTCTTC
TRBJ2-7,once,TRBV3-1/TRBV3-2,15,.,CASSQGIGSTYEQYF,TGTGCCAGCAGCCAAGGTATAGGATCGACCTACGAGCAGTACTTC
TRBJ1-1,.,TRBV11-2,15,.,CASSPRTAMNTEAFF,TGTGCCAGCAGCCCGAGGACGGCTATGAACACTGAAGCTTTCTTT